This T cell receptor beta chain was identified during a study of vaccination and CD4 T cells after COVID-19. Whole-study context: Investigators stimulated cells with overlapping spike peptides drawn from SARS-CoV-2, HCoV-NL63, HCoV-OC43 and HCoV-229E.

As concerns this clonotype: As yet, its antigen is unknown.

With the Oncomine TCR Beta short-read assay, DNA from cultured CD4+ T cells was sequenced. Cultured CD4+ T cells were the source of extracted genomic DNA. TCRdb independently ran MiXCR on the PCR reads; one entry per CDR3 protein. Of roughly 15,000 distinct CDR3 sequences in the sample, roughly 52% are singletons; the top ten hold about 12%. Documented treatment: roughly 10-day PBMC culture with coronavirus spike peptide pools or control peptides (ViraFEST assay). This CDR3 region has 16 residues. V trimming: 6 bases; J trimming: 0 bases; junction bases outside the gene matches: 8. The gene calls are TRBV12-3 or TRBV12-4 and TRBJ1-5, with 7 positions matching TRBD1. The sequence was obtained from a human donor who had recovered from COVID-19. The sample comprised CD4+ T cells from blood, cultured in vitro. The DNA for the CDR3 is TGTGCCAGCAGCCCAGAGGGACAGAGTAGCAATCAGCCCCAGCATTTT. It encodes CASSPEGQSSNQPQHF.